This T cell receptor beta chain stems from a study of T cell clonality in common variable immunodeficiency. Study observations and caveats: CVID patient heterogeneity limited repertoire-clinical complication correlations. CVID subjects shared fewer TCRbeta clones than healthy controls did.

CDR1 is SGHDT and CDR2 is YYEEEE in the germline V gene. The CDR3 has 14 residues. The ends were cut back, 7 bases at V and 6 bases at J, with 20 bases in the middle. Most patients and controls had Caucasian heritage. This clone was seen a handful of times. Its antigen remains unknown. The read terminates 3 residues before the CDR3 end, so the remaining end is supplied by the germline J gene. Profiling relied on immunoSEQ multiplex PCR, and the TCRdb table lists in-frame clones only, not all of them. This sample comprises about 52,000 clones, none seen once only. Sequencing input: peripheral blood mononuclear cells. This clonotype originated in a person aged 18 to 75 in good health. The chain links TRBV5-6 to TRBJ2-7, with a weak D call TRBD1 (6 bases). CDR3 loop: CASSPRTAGSEQYF. The DNA read from the CDR3 is TGTGCCAGCTCCCCTCGGACAGCTGGTAGCGAG.